A selection of T cell receptor beta chains follows, all from one sample in a study of cytomegalovirus exposure and HLA in healthy donors. Data came from immunoSEQ multiplex PCR; TCRdb stores just in-frame clones and leaves some out. The sample consists of 75,000 to 100,000 clones, about 74% of them appearing once. The specimen was PBMCs. These receptors were collected from a male donor in good health and CMV-seronegative. The conserved cysteine and the conserved F or W are not part of the CDR3 here.

j_call v_call cdr3_aa
TRBJ1-2 TRBV5-6 ASTFKTGWFP
TRBJ2-2 TRBV19 ASSMGRRVAGELF
TRBJ1-3 TRBV19 ASKGRGSGNTIY
TRBJ1-6 TRBV6-5 ASSSLNSNSPLH
TRBJ1-1 TRBV6-5 ASSSPRGREAF
TRBJ2-2 TRBV19 ASSPWGQGYTGELF
TRBJ1-1 TRBV29-1 SVSGFEMNTEAF
TRBJ1-1 TRBV7-6 ASSLKVGGNTEAF
TRBJ2-7 TRBV19 ASSIVVAGAYEQY
TRBJ2-7 TRBV27 ASSTGNEQY
TRBJ1-1 TRBV30 AWSVSLGTGEAF
TRBJ2-6 TRBV6-4 ASSDGGEGSGANVLT
TRBJ2-3 TRBV4-3 ASSPLTGGSTDTQY
TRBJ2-1 TRBV29-1 SVDTSGRGYEQF
TRBJ2-4 TRBV30 AWRGGVIAKNIQY
TRBJ2-3 TRBV6-1 ASSEPSGRGTDTQY
TRBJ1-1 TRBV7-6 ASSLGTGVEGTEAF
TRBJ2-5 TRBV2 ASSVGLAGGRETQY
TRBJ1-4 TRBV5-4 ASSQDKTNEKLF
TRBJ2-1 TRBV27 ASSSGTGPLGEQF
TRBJ2-5 TRBV7-3 ASSLTSGSPQETQY
TRBJ2-1 TRBV28 ASSLARDEQF
TRBJ1-2 TRBV6-5 ATSFPGGYT
TRBJ1-4 TRBV15 ATSRDPGGAEKLF
TRBJ2-4 TRBV5-1 ASSLAEGENIQY
TRBJ1-1 TRBV7-6 ASSETNTEAF